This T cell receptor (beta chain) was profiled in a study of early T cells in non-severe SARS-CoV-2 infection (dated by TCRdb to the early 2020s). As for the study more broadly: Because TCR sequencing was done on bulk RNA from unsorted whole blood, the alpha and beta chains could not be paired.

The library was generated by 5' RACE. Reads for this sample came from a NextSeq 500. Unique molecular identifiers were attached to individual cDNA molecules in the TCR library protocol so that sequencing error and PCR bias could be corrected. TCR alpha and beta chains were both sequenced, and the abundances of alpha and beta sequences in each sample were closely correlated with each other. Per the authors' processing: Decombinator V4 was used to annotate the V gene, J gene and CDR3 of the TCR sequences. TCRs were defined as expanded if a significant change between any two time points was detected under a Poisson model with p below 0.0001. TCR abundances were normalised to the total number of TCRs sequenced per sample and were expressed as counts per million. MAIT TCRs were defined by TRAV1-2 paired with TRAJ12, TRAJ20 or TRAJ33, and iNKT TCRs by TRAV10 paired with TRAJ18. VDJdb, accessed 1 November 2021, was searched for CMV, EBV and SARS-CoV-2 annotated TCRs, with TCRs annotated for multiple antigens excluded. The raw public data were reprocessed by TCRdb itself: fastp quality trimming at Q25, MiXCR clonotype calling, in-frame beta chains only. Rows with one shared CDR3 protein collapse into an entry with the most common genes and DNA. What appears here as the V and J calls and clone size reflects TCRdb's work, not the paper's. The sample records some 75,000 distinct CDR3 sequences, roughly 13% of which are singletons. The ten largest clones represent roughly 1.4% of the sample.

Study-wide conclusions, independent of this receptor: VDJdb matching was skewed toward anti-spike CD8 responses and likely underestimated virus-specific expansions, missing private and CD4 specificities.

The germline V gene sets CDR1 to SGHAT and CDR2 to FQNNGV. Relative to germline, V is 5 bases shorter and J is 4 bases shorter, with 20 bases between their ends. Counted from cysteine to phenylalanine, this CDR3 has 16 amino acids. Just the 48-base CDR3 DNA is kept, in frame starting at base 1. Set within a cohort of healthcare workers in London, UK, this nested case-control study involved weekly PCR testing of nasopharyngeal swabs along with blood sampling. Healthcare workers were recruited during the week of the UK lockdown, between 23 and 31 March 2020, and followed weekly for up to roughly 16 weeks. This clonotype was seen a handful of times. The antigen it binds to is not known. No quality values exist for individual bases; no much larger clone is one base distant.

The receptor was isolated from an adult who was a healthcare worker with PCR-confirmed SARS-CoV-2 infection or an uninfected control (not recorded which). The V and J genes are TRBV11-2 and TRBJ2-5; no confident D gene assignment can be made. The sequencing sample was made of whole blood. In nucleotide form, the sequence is TGTGCCAGCAGCAAAGTCTACGGCTACCTAGGAGAGACCCAGTACTTC. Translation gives CASSKVYGYLGETQYF.